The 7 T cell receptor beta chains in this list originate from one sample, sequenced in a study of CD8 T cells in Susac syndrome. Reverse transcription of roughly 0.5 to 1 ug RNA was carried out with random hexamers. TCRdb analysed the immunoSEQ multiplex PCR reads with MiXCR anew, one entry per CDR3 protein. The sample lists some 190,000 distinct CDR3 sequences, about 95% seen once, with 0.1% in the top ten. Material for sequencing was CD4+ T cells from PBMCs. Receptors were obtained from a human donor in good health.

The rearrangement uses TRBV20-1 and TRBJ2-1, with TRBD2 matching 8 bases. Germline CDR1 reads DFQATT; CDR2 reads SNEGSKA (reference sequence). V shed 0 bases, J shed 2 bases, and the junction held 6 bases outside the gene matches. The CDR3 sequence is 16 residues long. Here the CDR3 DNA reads TGCAGTGCTAGAGATGCGGAGCGGGAGCCCTACAATGAGCAGTTCTTC. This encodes CSARDAEREPYNEQFF.

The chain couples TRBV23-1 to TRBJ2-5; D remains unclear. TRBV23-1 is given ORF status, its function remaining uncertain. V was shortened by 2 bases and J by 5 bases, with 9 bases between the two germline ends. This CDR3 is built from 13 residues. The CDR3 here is CASSQRSKETQYF. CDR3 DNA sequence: TGCGCCAGCAGTCAACGGTCGAAGGAGACCCAGTACTTC.

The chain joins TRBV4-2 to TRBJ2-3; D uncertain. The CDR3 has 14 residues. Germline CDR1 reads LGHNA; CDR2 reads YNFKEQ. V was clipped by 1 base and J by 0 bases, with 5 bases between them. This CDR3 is CASSQGGSTDTQYF. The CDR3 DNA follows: TGTGCCAGCAGCCAAGGGGGTAGCACAGATACGCAGTATTTT.

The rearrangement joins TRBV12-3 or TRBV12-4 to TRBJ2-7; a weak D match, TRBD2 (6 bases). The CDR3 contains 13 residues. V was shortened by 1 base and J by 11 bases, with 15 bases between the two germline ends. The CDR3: CASSLVFGQREYF. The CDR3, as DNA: TGTGCCAGCAGTTTAGTATTCGGCCAGCGGGAGTACTTC.

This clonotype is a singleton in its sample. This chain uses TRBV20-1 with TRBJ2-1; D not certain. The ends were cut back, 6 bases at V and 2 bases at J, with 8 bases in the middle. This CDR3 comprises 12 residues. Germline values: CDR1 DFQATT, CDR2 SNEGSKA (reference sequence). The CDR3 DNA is TGCAGTGCCATAGGCCCCTACAATGAGCAGTTCTTC. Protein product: CSAIGPYNEQFF.

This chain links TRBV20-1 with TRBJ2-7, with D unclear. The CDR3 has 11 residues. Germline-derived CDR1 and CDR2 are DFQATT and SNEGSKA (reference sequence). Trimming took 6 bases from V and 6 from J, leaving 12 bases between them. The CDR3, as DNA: TGCAGTGCCGCCGCCCTCTCCGAGCAGTACTTC. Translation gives CSAAALSEQYF.

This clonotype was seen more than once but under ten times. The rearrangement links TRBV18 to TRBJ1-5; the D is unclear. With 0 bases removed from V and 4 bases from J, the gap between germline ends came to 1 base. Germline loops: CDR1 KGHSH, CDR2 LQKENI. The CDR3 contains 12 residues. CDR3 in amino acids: CASSPPNQPQHF. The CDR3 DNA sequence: TGTGCCAGCTCACCACCTAATCAGCCCCAGCATTTT.